One and the same sample provided the 14 T cell receptor beta chains below, sequenced in a study of cytomegalovirus exposure and HLA in healthy donors. PCR employed 60 Vbeta and 13 Jbeta primers. Profiling relied on immunoSEQ multiplex PCR, and the TCRdb table lists in-frame clones only, not all of them. The data contain about 160,000 clones, about three quarters of them singletons. Sequencing was performed on PBMCs. The receptor source for this set is a woman in her thirties or forties in good health and CMV-seronegative.

The rearrangement links TRBV11-3 to TRBJ1-5; 7 bases map to TRBD1. Germline V gene lookup returns CDR1 SGHNT and CDR2 YENEEA. The V segment lost 4 bases and the J segment 0 bases; nucleotides outside the gene matches: 6. The CDR3 has 16 amino acids. As DNA, the CDR3 is TGTGCCAGCAGCTCAGGGGGACAGTATAGCAATCAGCCCCAGCATTTT. Protein: CASSSGGQYSNQPQHF.

J is TRBJ1-2 and V is TRBV5-1; the match to TRBD1 covers 8 bases. This CDR3 contains 16 residues. Germline V gives CDR1 SGHRS, CDR2 YFSETQ. V gave up 4 bases and J gave up 3 bases; unmatched junction bases: 11. DNA of the CDR3: TGCGCCAGCAGCCCATACGGACAGGGCAGGGACTATGGCTACACCTTC. Encoded protein: CASSPYGQGRDYGYTF.

V gene TRBV5-4 combines with J gene TRBJ2-5; tentatively, D is TRBD2 (5 bases). Trimming stripped 4 bases from V and 9 bases from J, with 19 bases between. This CDR3 spans 14 amino acids. Germline V gives CDR1 SGHNT, CDR2 YYREEE (reference sequence). DNA of the CDR3: TGTGCCAGCAGCCCCCGACCGGGGTCATTGGCCCAGTACTTC. It specifies CASSPRPGSLAQYF. Variable domain in full (rest from reference TRBV5-4 and TRBJ2-5): ETGVTQSPTHLIKTRGQQVTLRCSSQSGHNTVSWYQQALGQGPQFIFQYYREEENGRGNFPPRFSGLQFPNYSSELNVNALELDDSALYLCASSPRPGSLAQYFGPGTRLLVL.

This chain uses TRBV6-5 with TRBJ2-1, with 9 bases matching TRBD2. V trimming: 7 bases; J trimming: 8 bases; junction bases outside the gene matches: 6. The CDR3 consists of 13 residues. Germline CDR1 is MNHEY and CDR2 is SVGAGI. Here the CDR3 DNA reads TGTGCCAGCAACAAAGCGGGGGGTTATGAGCAGTTCTTC. Protein product: CASNKAGGYEQFF.

The chain links TRBV11-2 to TRBJ1-6; 10 bases are shared with TRBD1. J gave up 12 bases and V 6 bases, and 17 bases lay outside the gene matches. This CDR3 is 17 amino acids long. Germline CDR1 SGHAT, CDR2 FQNNGV. In nucleotides, the CDR3 is TGTGCCAGCAGATCCAGATATGCCGGGACAGGGGTCAAACCCCTCCACTTT. Residues: CASRSRYAGTGVKPLHF.

CDR3 DNA sequence: TGTGCCAGCAGTGAGGGGACAGGCAGAAACACCATATATTTT. Its protein product is CASSEGTGRNTIYF. V and J are TRBV6-1 and TRBJ1-3; 8 positions agree with TRBD1. Germline values: CDR1 MNHNS, CDR2 SASEGT. V was pared by 3 bases and J by 5 bases, with 3 bases of the junction left unmatched. The length of the CDR3 is 14 residues.

The count of this clone is one. CDR3 sequence reads: CASSYGTGWEAFF. The CDR3 DNA sequence: TGTGCCAGCAGTTACGGTACAGGGTGGGAAGCTTTCTTT. This chain links TRBV6-5 with TRBJ1-1; a weak D match, TRBD1 (6 bases). The length of the CDR3 is 13 residues. The V gene lost 2 bases and the J gene lost 8 bases, with 12 bases spanning the gap. Germline V gene sequence: CDR1 MNHEY, CDR2 SVGAGI.

The chain is built from TRBV29-1 and TRBJ1-2; 7 bases map to TRBD1. Germline V gene sequence: CDR1 SQVTM, CDR2 ANQGSEA. There are 12 residues in the CDR3. Losses at the gene ends were 4 bases for V and 8 bases for J; bases not matched to a gene: 7. The CDR3: CSVVRTGGGYTF. The DNA for the CDR3 is TGCAGCGTTGTGCGGACAGGAGGGGGCTACACCTTC.

The genes are TRBV4-1 and TRBJ1-1; the D gene is possibly TRBD1 (5 bases). Germline V gene lookup returns CDR1 MGHRA and CDR2 YSYEKL. The CDR3 contains 14 residues. V was pared by 2 bases and J by 6 bases, with 13 bases between. The CDR3 DNA follows: TGCGCCAGCAGCCAACTCGGGCAGGGTTCTGAAGCTTTCTTT. It encodes CASSQLGQGSEAFF.

V and J are TRBV2 and TRBJ2-1; 11 positions match TRBD2. CDR1 SNHLY and CDR2 FYNNEI come from the germline V gene. The ends lost 6 bases at V and 0 bases at J; junction bases unmatched: 4. CDR3 length: 16 amino acids. The CDR3, as DNA: TGTGCCAGCAGGAAACTAGCGGGGGACTCCTACAATGAGCAGTTCTTC. It encodes CASRKLAGDSYNEQFF.

A note on this clone: At the DNA level, this CDR3 is encoded by other sequences in the same sample as well. The chain links TRBV11-2 to TRBJ2-3, with 10 nucleotides matching TRBD2. This CDR3 has 17 amino acids. Germline-derived CDR1 and CDR2 are SGHAT and FQNNGV. J lost 2 bases, V lost 1 base, and 6 bases had no gene match. CDR3 amino acids: CASSLVSSGGFTDTQYF. The CDR3 DNA is TGTGCCAGCAGCTTAGTATCTAGCGGGGGTTTCACAGATACGCAGTATTTT.

The rearrangement uses TRBV5-6 and TRBJ2-1, with 9 bases lining up with TRBD2. The CDR3 spans 15 residues. Per germline, CDR1 SGHDT and CDR2 YYEEEE. The V gene end was trimmed by 0 bases and the J gene end by 2 bases; junction bases not matched to a gene: 0. In nucleotides, the CDR3 is TGTGCCAGCAGCTTGGGCGGGGGGGCCTACAATGAGCAGTTCTTC. Translation gives CASSLGGGAYNEQFF.

The genes are TRBV7-9 and TRBJ1-5; D uncertain. Germline assignment: CDR1 SEHNR and CDR2 FQNEAQ (reference sequence). CDR3 length equals 14 residues. The V and J ends lost 2 bases and 9 bases respectively, with 14 bases between them. The DNA of the CDR3 is TGTGCCAGCAGCTTAAGCGGAGTTGACTGGCCCCAGCATTTT. Translated, it gives CASSLSGVDWPQHF.

The rearrangement joins TRBV5-1 to TRBJ2-1; TRBD2 agrees at 13 bases. Losses at the gene ends were 5 bases for V and 8 bases for J; bases not matched to a gene: 19. CDR3 length: 19 amino acids. The germline V gene encodes CDR1 SGHRS and CDR2 YFSETQ. DNA of the CDR3: TGCGCCAGCAGTTTCACTAGCGGGGGGGCCAGGTTCGGAGGCGATGAGCAGTTCTTC. It codes for CASSFTSGGARFGGDEQFF.